Below, one T cell receptor (beta chain) is given with its context. Antigen specificity is unknown. Other DNA variants within this sample encode the same CDR3. Once RNA had been extracted, it was reverse transcribed into cDNA to act as the sequencing template. The table came from immunoSEQ multiplex PCR; TCRdb's copy has only in-frame clones and leaves some out. The sample carries under 200,000 clones, 60% to 75% recorded once. The data stem from a study of CD8+ T cells in alopecia areata. Overall study findings and caveats: Many expanded lesional clones persisted during tofacitinib (in both scalp and blood).

Treatment: oral pan-JAK inhibitor, 5-10 mg twice daily. Alopecia areata patients gave lesional scalp punch biopsies and peripheral blood samples. Separation by sorting yielded CD4+ and CD8+ T cells from PBMCs. Sequenced material: CD4+ T cells sorted from blood, taken at week 24, from a patient treated with tofacitinib. This TCR derives from a human donor with alopecia areata.

The CDR3 nucleotides are TGCAGCGTTGAGCTGGGAACAGATACGCAGTATTTT. This sequence encodes CSVELGTDTQYF. The genes are TRBV29-1 and TRBJ2-3, with D unresolved. Germline lookup yields CDR1 SQVTM and CDR2 ANQGSEA. The CDR3 loop spans 12 amino acids. Trimming took off 3 bases at V and 3 bases at J, with 7 bases between the two ends.